The sample holds a few counts of the clone carrying this T cell receptor (beta chain). The antigen remains unidentified. MiXCR, applied by TCRdb to the reads, yields one record per CDR3 protein. The profile covers 700,000 to 900,000 distinct CDR3 sequences, with almost 30% appearing a single time and around 12% taken by the ten largest. The data are from a study of T cell repertoires in cytomegalovirus infection. Overall study context: HLA-B-restricted CMV epitopes that are well studied, plus recently identified HLA-C-restricted ones, were used by the study. From public TCR beta signatures came an indication of both CMV infection and matching HLA type. General study results and limits: Based on cumulative public TCR beta family frequency, carriers of CMV plus the relevant HLA were identified. HLA-C-restricted CMV clonotypes gave the most frequent clonotype in two of eight donors.

Germline V gene data show CDR1 as SEHNR and CDR2 as FQNEAQ (reference sequence). V lost 5 bases, J lost 4 bases, and 17 bases lay in between. The CDR3 contains 15 residues. The source was cultured CD8+ T cells from PBMCs, collected from culture after CMV antigen stimulation. The chain carries TRBV7-9 and TRBJ1-2; TRBD1 is a possible D gene (5 bases). This receptor was taken from a human donor in good health (CMV status not recorded). Some clones in this sample may be carry-over from other donors' samples. The chain's CDR3 is CASSPTGVPGYGYTF. As DNA, the CDR3 is TGTGCCAGCAGCCCCACAGGAGTACCGGGCTATGGCTACACCTTC.